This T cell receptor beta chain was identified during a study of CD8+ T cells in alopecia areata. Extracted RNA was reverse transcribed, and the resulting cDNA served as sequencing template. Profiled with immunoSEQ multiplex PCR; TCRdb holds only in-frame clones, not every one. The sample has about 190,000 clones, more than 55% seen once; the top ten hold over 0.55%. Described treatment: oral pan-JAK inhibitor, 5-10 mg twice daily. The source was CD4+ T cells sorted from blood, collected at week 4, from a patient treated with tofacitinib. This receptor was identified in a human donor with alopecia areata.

CDR3 sequence reads: CASSLALTEAFF. The CDR3 DNA sequence: TGTGCCAGCAGCTTAGCGCTTACTGAAGCTTTCTTT. The chain joins TRBV7-2 to TRBJ1-1; D unresolved. Trimming shortened V by 0 bases and J by 5 bases, and 4 bases separated the two germline ends. CDR1 SGHTA and CDR2 FQGNSA come from the germline V gene. This CDR3 is built from 12 residues. The full variable domain, its missing parts supplied by reference TRBV7-2 and TRBJ1-1, is GAGVSQSPSNKVTEKGKDVELRCDPISGHTALYWYRQSLGQGLEFLIYFQGNSAPDKSGLPSDRFSAERTGGSVSTLTIQRTQQEDSAVYLCASSLALTEAFFGQGTRLTVV.